This T cell receptor beta chain was identified during a study of spatial heterogeneity in lung cancer. Study-wide context: In raw reads, more than nine appearances on average were recorded for each unique TCR and UMI combination.

TCRdb recomputed calls from the 5' RACE reads with MiXCR, one row per CDR3 protein. The sample lists roughly 48,000 distinct CDR3 sequences, roughly 5.7% occurring once. This clonotype has ten or more counts. As for time point: sample taken at primary tumor resection. Untreated early-stage non-small cell lung cancer patients, 65 to 90 in total, were the donors. Unsorted whole RNA samples from tumor, nontumor lung or frozen PBMC were sequenced. Trimming at V came to 2 bases and at J to 7 bases, leaving 4 bases not matched to a gene. Germline-derived CDR1 and CDR2 are MNHNS and SASEGT. The CDR3 loop spans 15 amino acids.

The V and J genes are TRBV6-1 and TRBJ1-6, with 8 bases fitting TRBD1. The TCR originated in a male donor with early-stage non-small cell lung cancer. The specimen comprised PBMCs, sampled at surgery. In DNA form, the CDR3 reads TGTGCCAGCAGTGAAAGGAGGACAGGGAATTCACCCCTCCACTTT. Translating it yields CASSERRTGNSPLHF.